This T cell receptor (beta chain) was documented in a study of T-cell memory formation after mild COVID-19. This clonotype was counted only a few times. What it binds is unknown. The germline V gene encodes CDR1 MGHRA and CDR2 YSYEKL. Trimming removed 3 bases from V and 1 base from J; junction bases left unmatched: 9. The CDR3 has 18 residues. TCRdb used MiXCR to reprocess the 5' RACE reads, holding one entry per CDR3 protein. The sample carries under 400,000 distinct CDR3 sequences, around a fifth recorded once. Study-level points and caveats: Contracting clones from day 15 to 85 showed balanced CD4/CD8; later expanders favored CD4+.

Sequencing was carried out using PBMCs or a T cell subset sorted from them (not recorded which). The gene calls are TRBV4-1 and TRBJ2-3, with 11 bases aligning to TRBD2. The receptor was isolated from an adult woman who had mild COVID-19 (a few samples of this study predate the infection). Cell type and time point are not known. The CDR3 DNA reads as TGCGCCAGCAGCCACATAGCGGGAGGGCCTACGGGCACAGATACGCAGTATTTT. It yields the protein CASSHIAGGPTGTDTQYF.